Listed below are T cell receptor beta chains from one sample, sequenced in a study of blood T cell repertoires in COVID-19. The protocol was immunoSEQ multiplex PCR, while the TCRdb copy is restricted to in-frame clones and leaves out a portion. The table includes roughly 240,000 clones, roughly 82% detected once. The sample consisted of peripheral blood. The receptors come from a woman of 80 years or more with COVID-19, enrolled during active disease. Each CDR3 is given with its conserved first and last residue. The D gene is left open where the match is weak. Some rows have no size entry. The others give once, few or many, or a class for an expanded clone.

d_gene: TRBD2; abundance: .; j_gene: TRBJ2-3; v_gene: TRBV7-2; CDR3aa: CASSAGGGADTQYF; CDR3nt: TGTGCCAGCAGCGCCGGCGGGGGTGCAGATACGCAGTATTTT
d_gene: TRBD1; abundance: .; j_gene: TRBJ1-2; v_gene: TRBV20-1; CDR3aa: CSASPPGQGERDGYTF; CDR3nt: TGCAGTGCTAGTCCACCGGGACAGGGGGAAAGGGATGGCTACACCTTC
d_gene: .; abundance: .; j_gene: TRBJ1-2; v_gene: TRBV12-3/TRBV12-4; CDR3aa: CASSLRERSGYTF; CDR3nt: TGTGCCAGCAGTTTGAGGGAGCGGAGTGGCTACACCTTC
d_gene: .; abundance: .; j_gene: TRBJ1-1; v_gene: TRBV6-2/TRBV6-3; CDR3aa: CASSYPSGFMNTEAFF; CDR3nt: TGTGCCAGCAGTTACCCCTCGGGGTTCATGAACACTGAAGCTTTCTTT
d_gene: TRBD1; abundance: .; j_gene: TRBJ1-2; v_gene: TRBV18; CDR3aa: CASSPDRAANYGYTF; CDR3nt: TGTGCCAGCTCACCCGACAGGGCAGCTAACTATGGCTACACCTTC
d_gene: TRBD1; abundance: .; j_gene: TRBJ1-2; v_gene: TRBV2; CDR3aa: CASRGDRFNYGYTF; CDR3nt: TGTGCCAGCAGGGGGGACAGGTTTAACTATGGCTACACCTTC
d_gene: TRBD1; abundance: .; j_gene: TRBJ1-6; v_gene: TRBV3-1/TRBV3-2; CDR3aa: CASSQDSGQGSPLHF; CDR3nt: TGTGCCAGCAGCCAAGATTCTGGACAGGGTTCACCCCTCCACTTT
d_gene: .; abundance: .; j_gene: TRBJ1-5; v_gene: TRBV10-3; CDR3aa: CAISGREGNQPQHF; CDR3nt: TGTGCCATCAGCGGGAGGGAGGGCAATCAGCCCCAGCATTTT
d_gene: TRBD1; abundance: once; j_gene: TRBJ1-1; v_gene: TRBV18; CDR3aa: CASSPLLQGAQSNTEAFF; CDR3nt: TGTGCCAGCTCACCACTCCTTCAGGGGGCTCAGTCGAACACTGAAGCTTTCTTT
d_gene: TRBD1; abundance: once; j_gene: TRBJ1-2; v_gene: TRBV19; CDR3aa: CASSRTGLIGYTF; CDR3nt: TGTGCCAGTAGCCGGACAGGGCTGATCGGCTACACCTTC
d_gene: .; abundance: .; j_gene: TRBJ2-7; v_gene: TRBV6-6; CDR3aa: CASTNQRGGASEQYF; CDR3nt: TGTGCCAGCACAAACCAGAGAGGGGGGGCAAGCGAGCAGTACTTC
d_gene: .; abundance: .; j_gene: TRBJ2-2; v_gene: TRBV28; CDR3aa: CASRLQGIPTGELFF; CDR3nt: TGTGCCAGCAGACTTCAGGGAATTCCGACCGGGGAGCTGTTTTTT
d_gene: .; abundance: .; j_gene: TRBJ2-6; v_gene: TRBV2; CDR3aa: CASSVQAGANVLTF; CDR3nt: TGTGCCAGCAGTGTGCAGGCTGGGGCCAACGTCCTGACTTTC
d_gene: .; abundance: few; j_gene: TRBJ1-1; v_gene: TRBV11-2; CDR3aa: CASSLGWGNTEAFF; CDR3nt: TGTGCCAGCAGCTTAGGATGGGGCAACACTGAAGCTTTCTTT
d_gene: .; abundance: .; j_gene: TRBJ1-1; v_gene: TRBV7-2; CDR3aa: CASSRQLNTEAFF; CDR3nt: TGTGCCAGCAGCCGACAGTTGAACACTGAAGCTTTCTTT
d_gene: TRBD1; abundance: .; j_gene: TRBJ1-4; v_gene: TRBV9; CDR3aa: CASSPRGTGVNEKLFF; CDR3nt: TGTGCCAGCAGCCCTAGGGGGACAGGGGTCAATGAAAAACTGTTTTTT
d_gene: TRBD1; abundance: .; j_gene: TRBJ2-7; v_gene: TRBV4-2; CDR3aa: CASSQGQGVSEGEQYF; CDR3nt: TGTGCCAGCAGCCAAGGTCAGGGGGTCTCAGAGGGCGAGCAGTACTTC
d_gene: .; abundance: .; j_gene: TRBJ1-6; v_gene: TRBV4-3; CDR3aa: CASSQDPPVPSYNSPLHF; CDR3nt: TGCGCCAGCAGCCAAGACCCCCCGGTCCCCTCCTATAATTCACCCCTCCACTTT
d_gene: .; abundance: .; j_gene: TRBJ1-1; v_gene: TRBV5-1; CDR3aa: CASSLRHPGAAFF; CDR3nt: TGCGCCAGCAGCCTTCGACATCCTGGGGCGGCTTTCTTT
d_gene: TRBD1; abundance: .; j_gene: TRBJ1-1; v_gene: TRBV19; CDR3aa: CASSSNLRDRRGEAEAFF; CDR3nt: TGTGCCAGTAGCTCCAACCTCCGGGACAGAAGAGGGGAAGCTGAAGCTTTCTTT
d_gene: TRBD2; abundance: .; j_gene: TRBJ2-1; v_gene: TRBV4-1; CDR3aa: CASSHLTSGNNEQFF; CDR3nt: TGCGCCAGCAGCCACCTGACTAGCGGAAACAATGAGCAGTTCTTC
d_gene: .; abundance: .; j_gene: TRBJ1-2; v_gene: TRBV7-3; CDR3aa: CASSSGSGGGHGYTF; CDR3nt: TGTGCCAGCAGTTCCGGCTCGGGGGGAGGACATGGCTACACCTTC
d_gene: .; abundance: .; j_gene: TRBJ1-2; v_gene: TRBV2; CDR3aa: CASSETMGGGSYGYTF; CDR3nt: TGTGCCAGCAGTGAGACCATGGGCGGGGGCTCCTATGGCTACACCTTC
d_gene: TRBD2; abundance: .; j_gene: TRBJ2-2; v_gene: TRBV18; CDR3aa: CASSPGLGNTGELFF; CDR3nt: TGTGCCAGCTCCCCAGGACTAGGGAACACCGGGGAGCTGTTTTTT
d_gene: TRBD1; abundance: .; j_gene: TRBJ1-1; v_gene: TRBV5-8; CDR3aa: CASSLAPGGTEAFF; CDR3nt: TGTGCCAGCAGCTTGGCTCCAGGGGGGACTGAAGCTTTCTTT
d_gene: .; abundance: .; j_gene: TRBJ1-6; v_gene: TRBV18; CDR3aa: CASSPISDSPLHF; CDR3nt: TGTGCCAGCTCACCAATATCCGATTCACCCCTCCACTTT
d_gene: .; abundance: .; j_gene: TRBJ1-2; v_gene: TRBV30; CDR3aa: CAWKKYTEEYGYTF; CDR3nt: TGTGCCTGGAAGAAGTACACCGAGGAGTATGGCTACACCTTC
d_gene: .; abundance: .; j_gene: TRBJ1-2; v_gene: TRBV28; CDR3aa: CASSRGDGYGYTF; CDR3nt: TGTGCCAGCAGTCGGGGGGATGGCTATGGCTACACCTTC
d_gene: .; abundance: .; j_gene: TRBJ1-5; v_gene: TRBV2; CDR3aa: CASAKDPREPQHF; CDR3nt: TGTGCCAGCGCCAAGGACCCGAGGGAGCCCCAGCATTTT
d_gene: TRBD1; abundance: .; j_gene: TRBJ1-4; v_gene: TRBV4-1; CDR3aa: CASSQAGTGTGKLFF; CDR3nt: TGCGCCAGCAGCCAAGCAGGGACAGGGACCGGAAAACTGTTTTTT
d_gene: TRBD1; abundance: once; j_gene: TRBJ2-7; v_gene: TRBV5-1; CDR3aa: CASAGGGFYEQYF; CDR3nt: TGCGCCAGCGCAGGGGGCGGCTTCTACGAGCAGTACTTC